Listed below are T cell receptor beta chains from one sample, sequenced in a study of blood T cell repertoires in COVID-19. Repertoires were generated with immunoSEQ multiplex PCR, while TCRdb's copy carries only in-frame clones and drops some. The profile covers hundreds of thousands of clones, with approximately 88% appearing a single time and roughly 2% taken by the ten largest. Input material: PBMCs or T cells enriched from blood (not recorded which). The receptors here all came from a middle-aged woman with acute COVID-19. Each CDR3 is given without its conserved first and last residue. Clone sizes are given selectively: once, few, many, or a class where the clone is expanded.

J gene: TRBJ1-4
clone size: -
V gene: TRBV28
CDR3 protein: ASSNGQGRLREKLF

J gene: TRBJ1-2
clone size: -
V gene: TRBV2
CDR3 protein: ASREGTGANYGYT

J gene: TRBJ1-4
clone size: -
V gene: TRBV7-9
CDR3 protein: ASSFDRWDEKLF

J gene: TRBJ1-2
clone size: -
V gene: TRBV3-1/TRBV3-2
CDR3 protein: ASAQPNYGYT

J gene: TRBJ1-4
clone size: -
V gene: TRBV5-8
CDR3 protein: ASSPRVLVDEKLF

J gene: TRBJ2-7
clone size: -
V gene: TRBV15
CDR3 protein: ATSRDRGGSYEQY

J gene: TRBJ1-6
clone size: -
V gene: TRBV5-1
CDR3 protein: ASKTGVSNSPLH

J gene: TRBJ2-7
clone size: -
V gene: TRBV19
CDR3 protein: ASSMGDSLTYEQY

J gene: TRBJ1-3
clone size: -
V gene: TRBV5-4
CDR3 protein: ASSLDRGPANTIY

J gene: TRBJ1-3
clone size: -
V gene: TRBV5-4
CDR3 protein: ASSFSGTSSGNTIY

J gene: TRBJ1-2
clone size: many
V gene: TRBV19
CDR3 protein: ASSNQGARSGYT

J gene: TRBJ1-1
clone size: few
V gene: TRBV7-9
CDR3 protein: ASSLEGGTEAF

J gene: TRBJ1-1
clone size: -
V gene: TRBV5-8
CDR3 protein: ASSRDRNTEAF

J gene: TRBJ2-1
clone size: -
V gene: TRBV29-1
CDR3 protein: SFSNRGRYNEQF

J gene: TRBJ2-2
clone size: -
V gene: TRBV7-9
CDR3 protein: ASSLTGLAGELF

J gene: TRBJ2-4
clone size: -
V gene: TRBV11-2
CDR3 protein: ASSFSAGVNIQY

J gene: TRBJ1-5
clone size: -
V gene: TRBV5-6
CDR3 protein: ASSQNTGGPQH

J gene: TRBJ2-1
clone size: -
V gene: TRBV12-5
CDR3 protein: ASGLVPSGGVDEQF

J gene: TRBJ2-2
clone size: -
V gene: TRBV19
CDR3 protein: ASSIRGLAGNTGELF

J gene: TRBJ1-4
clone size: -
V gene: TRBV14
CDR3 protein: ASSQDPGRDEKLF

J gene: TRBJ2-1
clone size: -
V gene: TRBV10-1
CDR3 protein: ASRGLAGGPHEQF

J gene: TRBJ2-1
clone size: -
V gene: TRBV5-1
CDR3 protein: ASSLALAGGPGNEQF

J gene: TRBJ1-5
clone size: -
V gene: TRBV20-1
CDR3 protein: SVGGMQPQH

J gene: TRBJ1-1
clone size: -
V gene: TRBV7-9
CDR3 protein: ASSLGRGRWTEAF

J gene: TRBJ1-1
clone size: -
V gene: TRBV5-6
CDR3 protein: ASSLGQVNTEAF

J gene: TRBJ2-1
clone size: -
V gene: TRBV9
CDR3 protein: ASSVRGQAWNEQF

J gene: TRBJ1-1
clone size: -
V gene: TRBV27
CDR3 protein: ASGGGLMNTEAF

J gene: TRBJ2-2
clone size: once
V gene: TRBV5-4
CDR3 protein: ASSLDPTGELF

J gene: TRBJ2-7
clone size: -
V gene: TRBV18
CDR3 protein: ASSTSGQEVSREQY

J gene: TRBJ2-1
clone size: once
V gene: TRBV6-5
CDR3 protein: ASSYGGTTYNEQF

J gene: TRBJ1-4
clone size: -
V gene: TRBV7-9
CDR3 protein: ASSFKGPEKLF

J gene: TRBJ2-3
clone size: once
V gene: TRBV5-8
CDR3 protein: ASSRQGYTQY

J gene: TRBJ1-3
clone size: -
V gene: TRBV5-1
CDR3 protein: ASSAGVGNTIY

J gene: TRBJ2-3
clone size: -
V gene: TRBV3-1/TRBV3-2
CDR3 protein: ASSHAFGGGTDTQY

J gene: TRBJ2-3
clone size: -
V gene: TRBV15
CDR3 protein: ATSRVSSDTDTQY

J gene: TRBJ2-7
clone size: -
V gene: TRBV7-2
CDR3 protein: ASSPGTGSSYEQY

J gene: TRBJ2-7
clone size: -
V gene: TRBV7-2
CDR3 protein: ASSLFSSYEQY

J gene: TRBJ1-5
clone size: -
V gene: TRBV2
CDR3 protein: ASSKKGGSQPQH

J gene: TRBJ2-1
clone size: -
V gene: TRBV4-1
CDR3 protein: ASSQVGTGGPNEQF

J gene: TRBJ1-1
clone size: once
V gene: TRBV5-1
CDR3 protein: ASSFAGANTEAF

J gene: TRBJ2-5
clone size: once
V gene: TRBV7-7
CDR3 protein: ASSSAGSPFQETQY

J gene: TRBJ2-7
clone size: -
V gene: TRBV9
CDR3 protein: ASSVGGGTLSDEQY

J gene: TRBJ1-3
clone size: -
V gene: TRBV12-3/TRBV12-4
CDR3 protein: ASSFGSGNTIY

J gene: TRBJ1-2
clone size: -
V gene: TRBV3-1/TRBV3-2
CDR3 protein: ASSLQVVGYGYT

J gene: TRBJ2-1
clone size: few
V gene: TRBV27
CDR3 protein: ASSLWRDNEQF

J gene: TRBJ2-1
clone size: -
V gene: TRBV30
CDR3 protein: AWSMTRRDNEQF

J gene: TRBJ1-1
clone size: -
V gene: TRBV18
CDR3 protein: ASSPRDRDTEAF

J gene: TRBJ2-2
clone size: -
V gene: TRBV19
CDR3 protein: ASSIRQVAGELF

J gene: TRBJ2-7
clone size: -
V gene: TRBV2
CDR3 protein: ASSQNRVSPGEQY

J gene: TRBJ2-2
clone size: -
V gene: TRBV6-5
CDR3 protein: ASTKDRGDTGELF

J gene: TRBJ1-1
clone size: -
V gene: TRBV5-4
CDR3 protein: ASSLAGANTEAF

J gene: TRBJ1-5
clone size: -
V gene: TRBV30
CDR3 protein: AWSQGLGNQPQH

J gene: TRBJ2-3
clone size: -
V gene: TRBV5-1
CDR3 protein: ASSPRTGGMGLAGGHTDTQY

J gene: TRBJ2-7
clone size: -
V gene: TRBV4-1
CDR3 protein: ASSQHRDLGYEQY

J gene: TRBJ2-1
clone size: -
V gene: TRBV20-1
CDR3 protein: SARSWSEQF

J gene: TRBJ1-1
clone size: -
V gene: TRBV3-1/TRBV3-2
CDR3 protein: ASSQGSPHKEAF

J gene: TRBJ2-1
clone size: -
V gene: TRBV3-1/TRBV3-2
CDR3 protein: ASNPTGVREQF

J gene: TRBJ2-7
clone size: -
V gene: TRBV5-7
CDR3 protein: ASSLSFGHEQY

J gene: TRBJ2-7
clone size: -
V gene: TRBV7-6
CDR3 protein: ASSRTSGGRFYEQY

J gene: TRBJ1-6
clone size: once
V gene: TRBV9
CDR3 protein: ASSVAGNSPLH